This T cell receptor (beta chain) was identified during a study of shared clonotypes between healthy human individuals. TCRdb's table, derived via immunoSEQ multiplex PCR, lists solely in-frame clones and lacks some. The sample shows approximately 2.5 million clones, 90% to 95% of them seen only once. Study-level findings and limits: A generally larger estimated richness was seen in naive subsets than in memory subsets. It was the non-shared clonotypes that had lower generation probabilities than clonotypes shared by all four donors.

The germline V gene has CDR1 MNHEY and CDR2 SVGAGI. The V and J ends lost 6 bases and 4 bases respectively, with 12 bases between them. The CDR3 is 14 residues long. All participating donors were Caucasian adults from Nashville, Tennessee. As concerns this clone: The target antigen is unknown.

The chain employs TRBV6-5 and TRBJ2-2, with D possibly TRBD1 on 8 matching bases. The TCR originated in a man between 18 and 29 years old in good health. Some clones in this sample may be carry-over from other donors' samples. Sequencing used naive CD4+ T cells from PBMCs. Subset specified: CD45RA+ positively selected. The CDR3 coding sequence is TGTGCCAGCAGGGACAGGGAGGGCACCGGGGAGCTGTTTTTT. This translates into CASRDREGTGELFF.